This TCR beta chain was identified during a study of T cell repertoires in cytomegalovirus infection (dated by TCRdb to between 2018 and 2020). For the wider study: Alongside well-studied HLA-B-restricted epitopes, the peptide stimulations were aimed at recently identified HLA-C-restricted CMV epitopes, whose presentation resists viral immunomodulation. The HLA type of each donor mattered for the analysis, because public TCR beta signatures pointed to carriage of CMV infection along with the matching HLA type.

This clonotype appeared a few times. What antigen it recognizes has not been identified. Base qualities are not at hand, and no much larger clone is one base apart. This specimen's treatment or condition label, per the study, means: in vitro stimulation with specific CMV peptide epitopes to enrich CMV-specific T cells. This sample was sequenced with an Illumina HiSeq 1500. TCRdb reworked the public reads: Q25 trimming with fastp, MiXCR clone assembly, productive beta chains retained. Every CDR3 protein is listed once, alongside the most common genes and DNA of its rows. The sample data list around 430,000 distinct CDR3 sequences, and approximately 46% of these were observed just once. Of the sample, roughly two fifths is held by the ten largest clones. Overall results and qualifications from the work: The ex vivo response was dominated by HLA-C-restricted CMV-specific TCR beta clonotypes, which also provided the single most frequent clonotype in two of eight donors. Carriers of CMV infection plus the relevant HLA type were discriminated by the cumulative frequency of public TCR beta family members in the study cohort and in an independent approximately 350-donor cohort.

The germline V gene (reference sequence) gives CDR1 as LNHDA and CDR2 as SQIVND. The CDR3 starts with the cysteine, ends with the phenylalanine, and has 13 residues. The read is trimmed to its CDR3 DNA, 39 bases read in frame from base 1. Relative to germline, V is 7 bases shorter and J is 4 bases shorter, with 13 bases between their ends. The receptor's source is a human donor in good health (CMV status not recorded). Some clones in this sample may be carry-over from other donors' samples. This sample comprised cultured PBMCs, obtained from culture after CMV antigen stimulation. The chain joins TRBV19 to TRBJ1-1, with the D gene not confidently named. The CDR3 corresponds to CASTLGGSTEAFF. At the DNA level, the sequence is TGTGCCAGTACCCTAGGCGGGAGCACTGAAGCTTTCTTT. With the rest looked up from the reference TRBV19 and TRBJ1-1 genes rather than sequenced, the full variable domain is DGGITQSPKYLFRKEGQNVTLSCEQNLNHDAMYWYRQDPGQGLRLIYYSQIVNDFQKGDIAEGYSVSREKKESFPLTVTSAQKNPTAFYLCASTLGGSTEAFFGQGTRLTVV.